A selection of T cell receptor beta chains follows, all from one sample in a study of T cell responses to AZD1222 COVID-19 vaccine. Sequenced by immunoSEQ multiplex PCR; TCRdb stores in-frame clones only, minus some. There are 150,000 or so clones in the sample; about 92% occur only once, and approximately 0.88% lies in the top ten. This material consisted of peripheral blood, taken on day 0 of AZD1222 vaccination. The receptors stem from an adult in good health. Both conserved end residues are part of each CDR3. A D gene is named only where the DNA matches it firmly. Not every row has a clone size; where given, it reads once, few, many or a size class.

TRBD2	TRBJ2-5	17	TRBV7-8	-	TGTGCCAGCAGCTTAGCCTCGACTAGCGGGGGGCAAGAGACCCAGTACTTC	CASSLASTSGGQETQYF
-	TRBJ2-1	13	TRBV2	-	TGTGCCAGCAGTCTGGACGGGCATAGTGAGCAGTTCTTC	CASSLDGHSEQFF
-	TRBJ1-6	11	TRBV11-3	-	TGTGCCAGCAGCTTCGGGTCACCCCTCCACTTT	CASSFGSPLHF
TRBD1	TRBJ1-5	14	TRBV16	-	TGTGCCAGCAGAGCGGGACAGGGTAATCAGCCCCAGCATTTT	CASRAGQGNQPQHF
-	TRBJ1-6	13	TRBV7-8	-	TGTGCCAGCAGCAAGCATGGTGATTCACCCCTCCACTTT	CASSKHGDSPLHF
-	TRBJ2-5	17	TRBV19	-	TGTGCCAGTAGTATAGAGGGTGGGCCATTACTGGGAGAGACCCAGTACTTC	CASSIEGGPLLGETQYF
-	TRBJ2-3	14	TRBV5-4	-	TGTGCCAGCAGGGAGACAGCGCTTACAGATACGCAGTATTTT	CASRETALTDTQYF
-	TRBJ1-5	15	TRBV7-9	-	TGTGCCAGCAGCTCCATCCAGGGTGGGCATCAGCCCCAGCATTTT	CASSSIQGGHQPQHF
-	TRBJ2-1	13	TRBV28	-	TGTGCCAGCAGTTTTGCGAACTGGAATGAGCAGTTCTTC	CASSFANWNEQFF
TRBD1	TRBJ1-5	17	TRBV28	-	TGTGCCAGCCTTCCCCAGGACAGGGCTGCCAGCAATCAGCCCCAGCATTTT	CASLPQDRAASNQPQHF
-	TRBJ2-7	15	TRBV5-1	once	TGCGCCAGCAGCTTAGTTGTCGGACCCTCCTACGAGCAGTACTTC	CASSLVVGPSYEQYF
-	TRBJ1-1	11	TRBV6-5	-	TGTGCCAGCAGCCCGGTCCCTGAAGCTTTCTTT	CASSPVPEAFF
TRBD1	TRBJ1-2	16	TRBV18	-	TGTGCCAGCTCACCAAGACAGGGCACGAACCCCTATGGCTACACCTTC	CASSPRQGTNPYGYTF
-	TRBJ2-4	16	TRBV11-2	-	TGTGCCAGCAGCCAACTCAGGGGCCTAGTCGCCGACACTCGTCACTTC	CASSQLRGLVADTRHF
-	TRBJ1-3	13	TRBV30	once	TGTGCCTGGGGAGGGATAGCGGGAAACACCATATATTTT	CAWGGIAGNTIYF
TRBD2	TRBJ2-2	18	TRBV15	-	TGTGCCACCAGCAGAGTTTCTAGCGGGGGGGCGAACACCGGGGAGCTGTTTTTT	CATSRVSSGGANTGELFF
-	TRBJ1-3	13	TRBV30	-	TGTGCCTGGAGGGAGGGATCTGGAAACACCATATATTTT	CAWREGSGNTIYF
TRBD2	TRBJ2-3	13	TRBV12-3/TRBV12-4	-	TGTGCCAGCAGCCGGGACTACACAGATACGCAGTATTTT	CASSRDYTDTQYF
-	TRBJ2-7	12	TRBV10-3	-	TGTGCCATCAGGGGACGGACGAACGAGCAGTACTTC	CAIRGRTNEQYF
-	TRBJ1-2	12	TRBV30	-	TGTGCCTGGAGTTCCCTCAACTATGGCTACACCTTC	CAWSSLNYGYTF
TRBD2	TRBJ2-3	15	TRBV6-6	-	TGTGCCAGCAGTTTGAGGCGGGGGGACACAGATACGCAGTATTTT	CASSLRRGDTDTQYF
-	TRBJ1-4	11	TRBV12-5	-	TGTGCTAGTGGTTCAAGTGATAAACTGTTTTTT	CASGSSDKLFF
TRBD1	TRBJ2-1	17	TRBV11-2	once	TGTGCCAGCAGGGCTCCAGGGACAGGTCTGAATTACAATGAGCAGTTCTTC	CASRAPGTGLNYNEQFF
-	TRBJ1-2	13	TRBV6-5	-	TGTGCCAGCAGGAAACTTGACCAACATGGCTACACCTTC	CASRKLDQHGYTF
TRBD1	TRBJ1-1	14	TRBV19	-	TGTGCCAGTAGTATTCAGGGGGGGCCCACTGAAGCTTTCTTT	CASSIQGGPTEAFF
-	TRBJ1-1	13	TRBV15	-	TGTGCCACCAGCAGAGAAATGAACACTGAAGCTTTCTTT	CATSREMNTEAFF
-	TRBJ2-3	13	TRBV19	once	TGTGCCAGTAGTTTGGACCCCTCAAATACGCAGTATTTT	CASSLDPSNTQYF
-	TRBJ1-2	12	TRBV7-9	-	TGTGCCAGCAGCTTAACGTCCTATGGCTACACCTTC	CASSLTSYGYTF
-	TRBJ2-3	15	TRBV6-2/TRBV6-3	-	TGTGCCAGCCGCCGACTTCAATTCCACACAGATACGCAGTATTTT	CASRRLQFHTDTQYF
TRBD2	TRBJ2-7	14	TRBV6-5	-	TGTGCCAGCCGACTAGCGGGGGTCTCCTACGAGCAGTACTTC	CASRLAGVSYEQYF
TRBD1	TRBJ2-7	12	TRBV28	once	TGTGCCAGTAGACAGGGCTCCTACGAGCAGTACTTC	CASRQGSYEQYF
-	TRBJ1-1	13	TRBV11-3	-	TGTGCCAGCAGCCCGATGATAGGGACTGAAGCTTTCTTT	CASSPMIGTEAFF
-	TRBJ2-3	16	TRBV5-1	-	TGCGCCAGCAGCGGGGGTGTTGGCCCTAGCACAGATACGCAGTATTTT	CASSGGVGPSTDTQYF
TRBD1	TRBJ2-5	15	TRBV30	-	TGTGCCTGGAGAGGCGGTGACAGGGTAGAAGAGACCCAGTACTTC	CAWRGGDRVEETQYF
TRBD2	TRBJ2-3	14	TRBV24-1	-	TGTGCCACCAGTGCGACCGGGGAGGGAGATACGCAGTATTTT	CATSATGEGDTQYF
-	TRBJ1-5	14	TRBV18	-	TGTGCCAGCTCACCACGGGACATCAATCAGCCCCAGCATTTT	CASSPRDINQPQHF
-	TRBJ1-1	13	TRBV28	-	TGTGCCAGCACCCGGAGGGAGAACACTGAAGCTTTCTTT	CASTRRENTEAFF
TRBD1	TRBJ1-3	18	TRBV2	-	TGTGCCAGCAGCTTCCGGGACAGGGCGCGCTTCTCTGGAAACACCATATATTTT	CASSFRDRARFSGNTIYF
-	TRBJ2-1	15	TRBV2	-	TGTGCCAGCAGTGAGCAGGGTAACTCCTACAATGAGCAGTTCTTC	CASSEQGNSYNEQFF
-	TRBJ1-6	13	TRBV3-1/TRBV3-2	-	TGTGCCAGCAGCCAATACCTTGGACCGCCCCTCCACTTT	CASSQYLGPPLHF
-	TRBJ1-2	14	TRBV7-9	-	TGTGCCAGCAGCTTATTCCAGGGAGCCTATGGCTACACCTTC	CASSLFQGAYGYTF
-	TRBJ1-4	13	TRBV3-1/TRBV3-2	-	TGTGCCAGCAGCCAATCGGGCGGAGAAAAACTGTTTTTT	CASSQSGGEKLFF
TRBD1	TRBJ1-1	16	TRBV18	-	TGTGCCAGCTCACCTAAGAACAGGGGACTGAACACTGAAGCTTTCTTT	CASSPKNRGLNTEAFF
TRBD2	TRBJ2-7	17	TRBV2	-	TGTGCCAGCAGTGATTTTAGCGGGGGGGCCCAAAGGTACGAGCAGTACTTC	CASSDFSGGAQRYEQYF
TRBD2	TRBJ2-1	15	TRBV6-5	-	TGTGCCAGCAGTTACTGGGGAGGGAACTCCAATGAGCAGTTCTTC	CASSYWGGNSNEQFF
TRBD1	TRBJ1-2	13	TRBV25-1	-	TGTGCCAGCAGTGACGGACAGGGTTGGGGCTACACCTTC	CASSDGQGWGYTF
-	TRBJ1-2	16	TRBV2	-	TGTGCCAGCAGTAAAGAGGGTGCAGGGAGCTACTATGGCTACACCTTC	CASSKEGAGSYYGYTF
-	TRBJ2-5	14	TRBV3-1/TRBV3-2	-	TGTGCCAGCAGCCAAGATGGAGGGAGGAAGACCCAGTACTTC	CASSQDGGRKTQYF
-	TRBJ1-3	15	TRBV6-4	-	TGTGCCAGCAGTGACGGCAGGGCAGATGGAAACACCATATATTTT	CASSDGRADGNTIYF
-	TRBJ2-7	13	TRBV2	once	TGTGCCAGCACCAGGACGGATACCTACGAGCAGTACTTC	CASTRTDTYEQYF
-	TRBJ2-1	12	TRBV9	-	TGTGCCAGCAGCAAACGGCAGGAATCGCAGTTCTTC	CASSKRQESQFF
-	TRBJ1-4	15	TRBV19	-	TGTGCCAGTAGTATAGATCAGGGATTCCGCGAAAAACTGTTTTTT	CASSIDQGFREKLFF
TRBD1	TRBJ1-2	15	TRBV5-8	-	TGTGCCAGCAGCTTGGGGCAGGGGGCTAGGGATGGCTACACCTTC	CASSLGQGARDGYTF
TRBD1	TRBJ2-5	15	TRBV11-2	-	TGTGCCAGCAGCTCGCGGACAGGGAGGATGGAGACCCAGTACTTC	CASSSRTGRMETQYF
-	TRBJ1-2	13	TRBV18	-	TGTGCCAGCTCTCCGGACAGCATCTATGGCTACACCTTC	CASSPDSIYGYTF
-	TRBJ1-5	13	TRBV28	-	TGTGCCACTAGGACCGCTAGCAATCAGCCCCAGCATTTT	CATRTASNQPQHF
TRBD1	TRBJ1-1	14	TRBV19	-	TGTGCCAGTAGTCCGGGACAGGGGCGCACTGAAGCTTTCTTT	CASSPGQGRTEAFF
-	TRBJ1-1	15	TRBV9	-	TGTGCCAGCAGCGAAACGACAGGAGCGGGCACTGAAGCTTTCTTT	CASSETTGAGTEAFF
TRBD2	TRBJ2-1	14	TRBV6-5	-	TGTGCCAGCAGTCTATGGGGGGGACACAATGAGCAGTTCTTC	CASSLWGGHNEQFF
-	TRBJ2-3	13	TRBV5-8	-	TGTGCCAGCAGCTTGGGGCAATTGGATACGCAGTATTTT	CASSLGQLDTQYF